Following are 29 T cell receptor beta chains from one sample sequenced in a study of cytomegalovirus exposure and HLA in healthy donors. The PCR was carried out with 60 Vbeta primers and 13 Jbeta primers. Assay used: immunoSEQ multiplex PCR; TCRdb lists only in-frame clones, some missing. The sample carries roughly 100,000 clones, 65% to 90% recorded once. Specimen: PBMCs. The receptors derive from a man aged 45-60 years in good health and CMV-seronegative.

The V gene is TRBV11-3, the J gene TRBJ2-3; D is unclear. Germline V lookup: CDR1 SGHNT, CDR2 YENEEA. This CDR3 is 15 amino acids long. The V and J ends lost 7 bases and 0 bases respectively, with 14 bases between them. The CDR3 region is CASTPRPSSTDTQYF. For the CDR3, the DNA is TGTGCCAGCACTCCTAGGCCCTCTAGCACAGATACGCAGTATTTT.

This clone appeared once. V gene TRBV27 combines with J gene TRBJ2-7, with D hard to call. The germline V gene has CDR1 MNHEY and CDR2 SMNVEV (reference sequence). The V end lost 0 bases, the J end lost 3 bases, and 15 bases lay between the germline ends. This CDR3 is built from 16 residues. This chain's CDR3 is CASSLSISGYLYEQYF. Here the CDR3 DNA reads TGTGCCAGCAGTTTATCGATTTCCGGGTATCTCTACGAGCAGTACTTC.

The chain joins TRBV4-1 to TRBJ1-3; D call uncertain. This CDR3 has 16 residues. The germline CDR1 and CDR2 sequences are MGHRA and YSYEKL. V was clipped by 0 bases and J by 0 bases, with 9 bases between them. The CDR3 DNA follows: TGCGCCAGCAGCCAAGATAACAGAAACTCTGGAAACACCATATATTTT. Its protein is CASSQDNRNSGNTIYF.

The rearrangement uses TRBV10-1 and TRBJ2-1, with D maybe TRBD2 (6 bases). This CDR3 has 15 residues. The V gene's germline CDR1 is WNHNN and CDR2 SYGVQD (reference sequence). The V end lost 2 bases, the J end lost 2 bases, and 10 bases lay between the germline ends. CDR3 loop: CASSEGGNAYNEQFF. The CDR3 DNA is TGCGCCAGCAGTGAGGGCGGGAATGCCTACAATGAGCAGTTCTTC.

The V and J genes are TRBV5-8 and TRBJ2-3; 7 nucleotides line up with TRBD2. The CDR3 spans 17 residues. Germline loops: CDR1 SGHTS, CDR2 YDEGEE. With 3 bases clipped from V and 2 bases from J, the junction kept 12 bases outside the gene matches. The CDR3 here is CASSYLAVVANTDTQYF. In DNA form, the CDR3 reads TGTGCCAGCAGCTACCTAGCGGTAGTAGCGAACACAGATACGCAGTATTTT. The whole variable domain, remainder taken from reference TRBV5-8 and TRBJ2-3, is EAGVTQSPTHLIKTRGQQATLRCSPISGHTSVYWYQQALGLGLQFLLWYDEGEERNRGNFPPRFSGRQFPNYSSELNVNALELEDSALYLCASSYLAVVANTDTQYFGPGTRLTVL.

V is TRBV12-5 and J is TRBJ2-3; the D gene is possibly TRBD2 (5 bases). The V end lost 1 base, the J end lost 0 bases, and 8 bases lay between the germline ends. The germline V gene encodes CDR1 LGHNT and CDR2 FRNRAP. This CDR3 comprises 15 residues. CDR3 residues: CASGLGLSSTDTQYF. CDR3 DNA sequence: TGTGCTAGTGGTTTGGGACTATCTAGCACAGATACGCAGTATTTT. Full variable domain (outside the CDR3, taken from reference TRBV12-5 and TRBJ2-3): DARVTQTPRHKVTEMGQEVTMRCQPILGHNTVFWYRQTMMQGLELLAYFRNRAPLDDSGMPKDRFSAEMPDATLATLKIQPSEPRDSAVYFCASGLGLSSTDTQYFGPGTRLTVL.

This clone has a handful of counts. The chain joins TRBV6-6 to TRBJ2-2; 11 bases fit TRBD1. Germline lookup yields CDR1 MNHNY and CDR2 SVGAGI (reference sequence). After removal of 6 bases from V and 6 bases from J, the junction contained 6 bases not matched to a gene. This CDR3 region has 15 residues. CDR3 DNA: TGTGCCAGCAGAGCCGGGACAGGGGGAGCCGGGGAGCTGTTTTTT. Residues: CASRAGTGGAGELFF.

V gene TRBV7-6 combines with J gene TRBJ1-1; 8 nucleotides line up with TRBD1. Germline lookup yields CDR1 SGHVS and CDR2 FNYEAQ. V dropped 2 bases and J dropped 1; count of bases not matched to a gene: 12. CDR3 size: 18 residues. Here the CDR3 reads CASSLSSTGALGNTEAFF. As DNA, the CDR3 is TGTGCCAGCAGCTTAAGTTCGACAGGGGCTCTAGGGAACACTGAAGCTTTCTTT.

V is TRBV7-2 and J is TRBJ1-2, with TRBD1 identical over 7 bases. Trimming cost V 5 bases and J 4 bases; bases outside gene matches: 7. In germline, CDR1 is SGHTA, CDR2 FQGNSA. This CDR3 contains 14 residues. Here the CDR3 reads CASSPRQGGYGYTF. DNA of the CDR3: TGTGCCAGCAGCCCCCGACAGGGCGGCTATGGCTACACCTTC.

Note on this clone: Its ends do not fully match the called genes, so a read error is possible. The CDR3 spells CSSTLGGGANNEQFF. DNA for the CDR3: TGTTCCAGCACCCTGGGCGGGGGGGCCAACAATGAGCAGTTCTTC. This chain links TRBV7-3 with TRBJ2-1, with 9 bases aligning to TRBD2. The CDR3 sequence is 15 residues long. In germline, CDR1 is SGHTA, CDR2 FQGTGA. Filled out from reference TRBV7-3 and TRBJ2-1, the complete variable domain reads GAGVSQTPSNKVTEKGKYVELRCDPISGHTALYWYRQSLGQGPEFLIYFQGTGAADDSGLPNDRFFAVRPEGSVSTLKIQRTERGDSAVYLCSSTLGGGANNEQFFGPGTRLTVL.

This chain joins TRBV5-1 and TRBJ1-2, with D possibly TRBD1 on 5 matching bases. Deletions cut 0 bases from V and 3 bases from J, with 12 bases between. Germline-derived CDR1 and CDR2 are SGHRS and YFSETQ. The CDR3 runs 15 residues. CDR3 coding DNA: TGCGCCAGCAGCTTGGGCAGGGCGGTGGACTATGGCTACACCTTC. This encodes CASSLGRAVDYGYTF.

The genes are TRBV25-1 and TRBJ1-3; D unresolved. The V gene lost 5 bases and the J gene lost 0 bases, with 11 bases spanning the gap. Germline V gives CDR1 MGHDK, CDR2 SYGVNS. CDR3 length: 15 residues. CDR3 bases: TGTGCCAGCAGTTATTTGAGTGCCTCTGGAAACACCATATATTTT. It encodes CASSYLSASGNTIYF.

The chain carries TRBV2 and TRBJ2-7; maybe TRBD1 (5 bases). The CDR3 spans 13 residues. Trimming removed 7 bases from V and 7 bases from J, with 17 bases in between. The germline V gene encodes CDR1 SNHLY and CDR2 FYNNEI. The CDR3 nucleotides read TGTGCCAGCAAATTACAGGTTTCTCCGGAGCAGTACTTC. Translated, it gives CASKLQVSPEQYF.

V gene TRBV30 combines with J gene TRBJ1-5, with D perhaps TRBD1 (6 bases). CDR1 and CDR2 (germline): GTSNPN, SVGIG (reference sequence). The CDR3 is 18 amino acids. Trimming left V 0 bases short and J 2 bases short, with 20 bases between. For the CDR3, the DNA is TGTGCCTGGAGTGTAAGCAGAGTGATCCGACAGGGCAATCAGCCCCAGCATTTT. Its translation: CAWSVSRVIRQGNQPQHF.

This clone was found a few times. DNA of the CDR3: TGTGCCAGCAACCACGACAGGGACACTGAAGCTTTCTTT. Amino acid sequence: CASNHDRDTEAFF. This chain joins TRBV6-1 and TRBJ1-1; 7 bases match TRBD1. Germline V gene data show CDR1 as MNHNS and CDR2 as SASEGT. CDR3 size: 13 residues. The ends lost 7 bases at V and 3 bases at J; junction bases unmatched: 5.

The count of this clone is one. V gene TRBV4-1 combines with J gene TRBJ2-2; D is unresolved. The V gene lost 1 base and the J gene lost 2 bases, with 17 bases spanning the gap. The CDR3 length is 18 residues. Germline CDR1 MGHRA, CDR2 YSYEKL. In DNA, the CDR3 is TGCGCCAGCAGCCAAGGTCTTTTCGGGTTTCTTAACACCGGGGAGCTGTTTTTT. This sequence encodes CASSQGLFGFLNTGELFF.

The V gene is TRBV30, the J gene TRBJ1-3; D possibly corresponds to TRBD1 (5 bases). Germline lookup yields CDR1 GTSNPN and CDR2 SVGIG (reference sequence). The V end lost 1 base, the J end lost 4 bases, and 8 bases lay between the germline ends. This CDR3 has 13 amino acids. CDR3 protein: CAWSGGVGNTIYF. As DNA, the CDR3 is TGTGCCTGGAGTGGGGGGGTCGGAAACACCATATATTTT.

This sequence joins TRBV25-1 and TRBJ2-3; 11 positions match TRBD2. From germline, CDR1 is MGHDK and CDR2 SYGVNS. Germline trimming cut 5 bases from V and 1 base from J; bases unmatched to any gene: 2. The CDR3 covers 15 residues. Written as DNA, the CDR3 is TGTGCCAGCAGTTTGACTAGCGGGGGCACAGATACGCAGTATTTT. Protein sequence: CASSLTSGGTDTQYF.

V is TRBV11-2 and J is TRBJ2-2; unclear D gene. V gave up 1 base and J gave up 3 bases, with 9 bases separating them. Germline V gene lookup returns CDR1 SGHAT and CDR2 FQNNGV. The CDR3 is made up of 15 amino acids. The chain's CDR3 is CASSLGFRDTGELFF. In DNA, the CDR3 is TGTGCCAGCAGCTTAGGTTTTAGAGACACCGGGGAGCTGTTTTTT.

The V gene is TRBV7-6, the J gene TRBJ1-5, with D perhaps matching TRBD1 (5 bases). The V gene's germline CDR1 is SGHVS and CDR2 FNYEAQ. This CDR3 is built from 13 residues. V was clipped by 3 bases and J by 5 bases, with 8 bases between them. CDR3 coding DNA: TGTGCCAGCAGCTTCAGGGCCCATCAGCCCCAGCATTTT. Encoded protein: CASSFRAHQPQHF.

The chain couples TRBV13 to TRBJ1-2; D ambiguous. The ends were cut back, 4 bases at V and 2 bases at J, with 14 bases in the middle. CDR1 and CDR2 from the germline V gene are PRHDT and FYEKMQ (reference sequence). The CDR3 has 15 residues. The CDR3 loop reads CASSSRKTGNYGYTF. Written as DNA, the CDR3 is TGTGCCAGCAGCTCCCGTAAGACTGGAAACTATGGCTACACCTTC.

The chain employs TRBV7-8 and TRBJ2-1; 10 bases map to TRBD2. The germline gives CDR1 SGHVS, CDR2 FQNEAQ. V dropped 3 bases and J dropped 13; count of bases not matched to a gene: 9. This CDR3 has 14 amino acids. The DNA for the CDR3 is TGTGCCAGCAGCTTGAATAGCGGGGGGCTCGATCAGTTCTTC. It yields the protein CASSLNSGGLDQFF.

V usage is TRBV7-8 and J usage is TRBJ2-5; D call uncertain. CDR3 length: 14 amino acids. V shed 1 base and J shed 2 bases, with 8 bases lying between them. Germline V gene lookup returns CDR1 SGHVS and CDR2 FQNEAQ. CDR3 protein: CASSLVVWQETQYF. CDR3 nucleotide sequence: TGTGCCAGCAGCTTAGTAGTGTGGCAAGAGACCCAGTACTTC.

This CDR3 is CASSPTQGAFDYGYTF. CDR3 in DNA: TGTGCCAGCAGCCCCACACAGGGGGCTTTCGACTATGGCTACACCTTC. The chain joins TRBV7-6 to TRBJ1-2, with 9 bases aligning to TRBD1. With 5 bases clipped from V and 3 bases from J, the junction kept 10 bases outside the gene matches. This CDR3 is 16 amino acids long. Per the germline V gene, CDR1 is SGHVS and CDR2 is FNYEAQ.

Concerning this clone itself: The junction departs from the called germline gene at one end, perhaps through a read error. The J gene is TRBJ1-3, the V gene TRBV13; TRBD1 is a possible D gene (6 bases). The CDR3 runs 15 residues. Germline V gene data show CDR1 as PRHDT and CDR2 as FYEKMQ (reference sequence). Here the CDR3 DNA reads TGTGCCAGCAGCCTAGGACAGATCTCTGGAAACACCATATATTTT. Encoded protein: CASSLGQISGNTIYF.

The chain combines TRBV10-3 with TRBJ1-1, with D tentatively TRBD1 (5 bases). Looked up from germline, CDR1 is ENHRY and CDR2 is SYGVKD. With 3 bases removed from V and 1 base from J, the gap between germline ends came to 12 bases. The CDR3 spans 15 residues. The CDR3 bases are TGTGCCATCAGTGACGAGGGACTGAGGAACACTGAAGCTTTCTTT. Translation gives CAISDEGLRNTEAFF.

V and J are TRBV6-6 and TRBJ2-3; D might be TRBD2 (5 bases). V was cut by 2 bases and J by 0 bases, with 9 bases left in between. CDR3 length equals 15 residues. The germline V gene has CDR1 MNHNY and CDR2 SVGAGI (reference sequence). The CDR3, as DNA: TGTGCCAGCAGTTACGGAGCGGCTAGCACAGATACGCAGTATTTT. Translation: CASSYGAASTDTQYF.

J is TRBJ1-2 and V is TRBV27; no reliable D call. The CDR3 consists of 13 residues. Germline V gene sequence: CDR1 MNHEY, CDR2 SMNVEV (reference sequence). V lost 6 bases and J 0 bases, leaving 8 bases between the germline ends. The CDR3 sequence: CASRRETNYGYTF. CDR3 nucleotide sequence: TGTGCCAGCAGAAGAGAGACTAACTATGGCTACACCTTC.

The chain recombines TRBV10-3 with TRBJ2-5, with TRBD2 matching over 15 bases. Unmatched junction bases numbered 8, after V lost 5 bases and J lost 10 bases. The CDR3 consists of 15 residues. Germline V gene lookup returns CDR1 ENHRY and CDR2 SYGVKD. The CDR3 DNA sequence: TGTGCCATCAGTTCCTGGACTAGCGGGGGGGAAATCCAGTACTTC. This gives the protein CAISSWTSGGEIQYF.